Sequencing of this T cell receptor beta chain was carried out in a study of PD-L1 blockade in urothelial cancer. Whole-study context: Patients started atezolizumab around 2014, 1,200 mg intravenously every 3 weeks. Peripheral blood specimens exhibited a median yield of about 140,000 T cells.

This clone occurred once. Stated time point: pretreatment peripheral blood. This CDR3 comprises 17 residues. Germline CDR1 reads SGHTA; CDR2 reads FQGNSA. V lost 5 bases to trimming and J lost 5 bases, with 24 bases between them. The templates were synthetic TCR analogs, and they were spiked into each PCR. TCRdb's copy holds only in-frame clones and misses some; the assay was immunoSEQ multiplex PCR. The profile shows 85,000 to 95,000 clones, around 89% of them singletons. The rearrangement links TRBV7-2 to TRBJ2-5, with D unresolved. The receptor was derived from a man in his sixties with urothelial cancer. The sequenced sample was PBMCs, obtained around atezolizumab (anti-PD-L1) treatment. CDR3 DNA: TGTGCCAGCAGCGATGACTTCGCCTGGCTGGCCCCGGAGACCCAGTACTTC. Protein sequence: CASSDDFAWLAPETQYF.